The clone carrying this T cell receptor (beta chain) came up a few times. The antigen is unknown. PCR was performed using 60 Vbeta and 13 Jbeta primers. Assay: immunoSEQ multiplex PCR; the TCRdb copy retains only in-frame clones and omits some. The sample contains 130,000 to 150,000 clones, 9.4% of which appear only once. This sample stems from a study of cytomegalovirus exposure and HLA in healthy donors. Study-wide points: Further analysis, carried out later, found HLA-associated TCR beta chains more clonally expanded than equally common other chains. Later genetic work tied a missense DCLRE1C variant to beta-chain V and J trimming. CMV serostatus alone was available as immune exposure information. In a later analysis, CMV-associated beta chains were mostly HLA-associated, it appeared.

The sample was PBMCs. The clonotype was recovered from a male donor in good health and CMV-seronegative.

CDR3 protein: CASRDTGGQETQYF. In nucleotides, the CDR3 is TGTGCCAGCAGGGATACAGGGGGCCAAGAGACCCAGTACTTC. The chain carries TRBV6-6 and TRBJ2-5, with 8 bases identical to TRBD1. This CDR3 has 14 residues. The junction had 4 bases not matched to a gene; V was cut back by 6 bases and J by 1 base. Germline CDR1 and CDR2: MNHNY and SVGAGI (reference sequence).